These 7 T cell receptor beta chains originate from one sample sequenced in a study of blood T cell repertoires in COVID-19. Clones were sequenced by immunoSEQ multiplex PCR, and TCRdb holds only the in-frame ones, with some missing. The sample has about 270,000 clones, about 85% seen once. The sequenced sample consisted of PBMCs or T cells enriched from blood (not recorded which). The receptors stem from a woman between 45 and 65 years old who had recovered from COVID-19.

The chain employs TRBV5-5 and TRBJ2-1; D not certain. Germline lookup yields CDR1 SGHKS and CDR2 YYEKEE (reference sequence). This CDR3 has 15 amino acids. Trimming took 0 bases from V and 0 from J, leaving 7 bases between them. The CDR3 DNA is TGTGCCAGCAGCTTGGACTTGCGCTCCTACAATGAGCAGTTCTTC. Translated, it gives CASSLDLRSYNEQFF.

V usage is TRBV4-2 and J usage is TRBJ1-4; 11 bases map to TRBD1. This CDR3 comprises 16 residues. V trimming: 3 bases; J trimming: 6 bases; junction bases outside the gene matches: 6. CDR1 and CDR2 (germline): LGHNA, YNFKEQ. The CDR3: CASSQRTGGGYEKLFF. In nucleotides, the CDR3 is TGTGCCAGCAGCCAGAGGACAGGGGGCGGATATGAAAAACTGTTTTTT.

The J gene is TRBJ2-5, the V gene TRBV30, with 8 bases lining up with TRBD2. This CDR3 region has 15 residues. CDR1 and CDR2 from the germline V gene are GTSNPN and SVGIG (reference sequence). Trimming took 8 bases from V and 2 from J; bases not matched to a gene: 13. CDR3 sequence: CAPINTLADQETQYF. CDR3 in DNA: TGTGCCCCCATCAACACACTAGCGGATCAAGAGACCCAGTACTTC.

V usage is TRBV4-3 and J usage is TRBJ1-2, with TRBD1 identical over 8 bases. The V and J ends lost 1 base and 5 bases, in that order; junction bases with no gene match: 9. The germline CDR1 and CDR2 sequences are LGHNA and YSLEER. CDR3 length: 16 residues. CDR3 sequence (DNA): TGCGCCAGCAGCCAAGGTCCCCAGGGGGCGGTTTATGGCTACACCTTC. Protein sequence: CASSQGPQGAVYGYTF.

The chain links TRBV14 to TRBJ1-1; a possible D gene is TRBD1 (5 bases). Germline CDR1 SGHDN, CDR2 FVKESK. V lost 0 bases and J lost 6, with 11 bases in between. The CDR3 contains 14 residues. The chain's CDR3 is CASSQDRGTPEAFF. In nucleotides, the CDR3 is TGTGCCAGCAGCCAAGATCGGGGGACTCCTGAAGCTTTCTTT.

The chain has TRBV28 and TRBJ1-2; weak D call: TRBD1 (5 bases). V dropped 2 bases and J dropped 13 bases, with 26 bases sitting between them. This CDR3 region has 16 residues. The germline V gene encodes CDR1 MDHEN and CDR2 SYDVKM. Here the CDR3 reads CASSLSYRTDSSWSTF. The DNA of the CDR3 is TGTGCCAGCAGTTTAAGTTACCGAACAGACAGTTCATGGAGCACCTTC.

This clone was picked up one time. The chain couples TRBV30 to TRBJ1-2; D gene unclear. This CDR3 has 12 residues. V dropped 0 bases and J dropped 6 bases, with 8 bases sitting between them. Per germline, CDR1 GTSNPN and CDR2 SVGIG (reference sequence). This CDR3 is CAWSVGGNGYTF. CDR3 DNA: TGTGCCTGGAGTGTAGGAGGAAATGGCTACACCTTC. Using reference TRBV30 and TRBJ1-2 for the parts outside the CDR3, the full variable domain is SQTIHQWPATLVQPVGSPLSLECTVEGTSNPNLYWYRQAAGRGLQLLFYSVGIGQISSEVPQNLSASRPQDRQFILSSKKLLLSDSGFYLCAWSVGGNGYTFGSGTRLTVV.